These T cell receptor beta chains were read from a single sample in a study of cytomegalovirus exposure and HLA in healthy donors. Assay: immunoSEQ multiplex PCR; the TCRdb copy retains only in-frame clones and omits some. The sample contains around 21,000 clones, about 78% of which appear only once. Material for sequencing was PBMCs. Receptor source: a man aged 60 to 75 in good health and CMV-seronegative. Both conserved end residues are part of each CDR3. Fields, in order: J gene, clone size, D gene, V gene, CDR3 DNA, CDR3 protein. A D gene is named only where the DNA matches it firmly. Clone size is stated in some rows and not others, as once, few, many or a class when expanded.

TRBJ2-7 | NA | TRBD1 | TRBV7-2 | TGTGCCAGCAGCTTAGTTCGGACAGGGAGCTACGAGCAGTACTTC | CASSLVRTGSYEQYF
TRBJ2-5 | NA | TRBD1 | TRBV29-1 | TGCAGCGTCAATGTCGGTGGGACAGGGGCCCAAGAGACCCAGTACTTC | CSVNVGGTGAQETQYF
TRBJ1-5 | NA | TRBD1 | TRBV6-5 | TGTGCCAGCAGTTTGATCCCGGACAGGGATAGTCAGCCCCAGCATTTT | CASSLIPDRDSQPQHF
TRBJ1-3 | NA | TRBD1 | TRBV27 | TGTGCCAGCAGAGACGCCCCCGGGACAGGGTCTGGAAACACCATATATTTT | CASRDAPGTGSGNTIYF
TRBJ2-3 | once | TRBD2 | TRBV5-1 | TGCGCCAGCAGCTTGGCGGGCGGGGGGCTCACAGATACGCAGTATTTT | CASSLAGGGLTDTQYF
TRBJ2-1 | NA | TRBD1 | TRBV6-6 | TGTGCCAGCAGTCCGGACAGGGTTTCCTACAATGAGCAGTTCTTC | CASSPDRVSYNEQFF
TRBJ2-4 | NA | TRBD1 | TRBV5-1 | TGCGCCAGCAGCTTGGTTGGCTTTTCCAGGGGGCGCGTGGGGCTTCAGTACTTC | CASSLVGFSRGRVGLQYF
TRBJ2-7 | NA | TRBD2 | TRBV7-8 | TGTGCCAGCAGCTTTTACGGGGGGGCCCGCGAGCAGTACTTC | CASSFYGGAREQYF
TRBJ1-5 | NA | TRBD1 | TRBV10-2 | TGCGCCAGCAGTGAGCTCGACAGGGAAGCTCAGCCCCAGCATTTT | CASSELDREAQPQHF
TRBJ2-4 | NA | TRBD1 | TRBV6-6 | TGTGCCAGCAGTTACGGGACAGGGTTAAACATTCAGTACTTC | CASSYGTGLNIQYF
TRBJ2-7 | once | TRBD1 | TRBV6-5 | TGTGCCAGCAGTTACTCAGGGACAGACTACGAGCAGTACTTC | CASSYSGTDYEQYF
TRBJ2-3 | few | NA | TRBV5-1 | TGCGCCAGCAGCTTTTCCGCGGCCACAGATACGCAGTATTTT | CASSFSAATDTQYF
TRBJ2-2 | NA | NA | TRBV7-3 | TGTGCCAGCAGGCGGCGGGCTGGGGAGCTGTTTTTT | CASRRRAGELFF
TRBJ1-5 | NA | NA | TRBV18 | TGTGCCAGCTCACCCGGAGTTGGCAATCAGCCCCAGCATTTT | CASSPGVGNQPQHF
TRBJ1-6 | NA | TRBD1 | TRBV6-5 | TGTGCCAGCAGTTACTCAGGACAGGTCCCTTCACCCCTCCACTTT | CASSYSGQVPSPLHF
TRBJ1-4 | NA | NA | TRBV6-1 | TGTGCCAGCAGTGAAGCCTACCAGGGCTTTAATGAAAAACTGTTTTTT | CASSEAYQGFNEKLFF
TRBJ1-4 | NA | NA | TRBV19 | TGTGCCAGTAGTATACAAGAAAAACTGTTCTTT | CASSIQEKLFF
TRBJ2-5 | NA | TRBD2 | TRBV4-2 | TGTGCCAGCAGCCCTACGCGGGGGGCAGAGACCCAGTACTTC | CASSPTRGAETQYF
TRBJ2-7 | NA | NA | TRBV6-6 | TGTGCCAGCAGACCGGAGACAGGAGGAATCTACGAGCAGTACTTC | CASRPETGGIYEQYF
TRBJ1-3 | few | NA | TRBV5-1 | TGCGCCAGCAGCGACCAGGGATTTGGAAACACCATATATTTT | CASSDQGFGNTIYF
TRBJ2-3 | NA | NA | TRBV5-4 | TGTGCCAGCAGTCCGGGCACAGATACGCAGTATTTT | CASSPGTDTQYF
TRBJ2-7 | once | TRBD1 | TRBV6-1 | TGTGCCAGCACTTTGACAGGGTCGTCCTACGAGCAGTACTTC | CASTLTGSSYEQYF
TRBJ2-5 | few | TRBD1 | TRBV7-2 | TGTGCCAGCAGCCCCAAAGGACAGGGCTTGACCCAGTACTTC | CASSPKGQGLTQYF
TRBJ1-1 | few | NA | TRBV7-9 | TGTGCCAGCAGCTTAGGGAATCATCGAGGGTTCCCTTCGAAGACTGAAGCTTTCTTT | CASSLGNHRGFPSKTEAFF
TRBJ2-5 | NA | TRBD2 | TRBV14 | TGTGCCAGCAGCCACCACTCCACACTAGCGGGTGAAGAGACCCAGTACTTC | CASSHHSTLAGEETQYF
TRBJ2-7 | once | TRBD2 | TRBV15 | TGTGCCACCAGCAGAGTCGGCGGTCGAACTAGCGGGAGCTACGAGCAGTACTTC | CATSRVGGRTSGSYEQYF
TRBJ2-4 | NA | NA | TRBV5-1 | TGCGCCAGCAGCGAGGGAGCCAAAAACATTCAGTACTTC | CASSEGAKNIQYF
TRBJ2-2 | few | NA | TRBV7-2 | TGTGCCAGCAGCGCGGGATACCCTCTAGACACCGGGGAGCTGTTTTTT | CASSAGYPLDTGELFF
TRBJ1-4 | NA | NA | TRBV5-6 | TGTGCCAGCAGCTCCGCCGTACATGCAACTAATGAAAAACTGTTTTTT | CASSSAVHATNEKLFF
TRBJ2-7 | NA | NA | TRBV7-2 | TGTGCCAGCACGGAGAGGGTTATGGGCAGGCACGAGAACGAGCAGTACTTC | CASTERVMGRHENEQYF
TRBJ2-3 | NA | NA | TRBV12-1 | TGTGCCAGCAGCCAAGCATACCCCGAAAGCGGGAGGGCCTCAGATACGCAGTATTTT | CASSQAYPESGRASDTQYF
TRBJ2-7 | NA | TRBD2 | TRBV11-3 | TGTGCCAGCAGCTCGGGGACTAGCGGGAGAAAGTACTTC | CASSSGTSGRKYF
TRBJ1-6 | NA | TRBD1 | TRBV10-3 | TGTGCCATCAGTGAGTCGGCAGGGGGTAGTTCACCCCTCCACTTT | CAISESAGGSSPLHF
TRBJ1-1 | few | NA | TRBV18 | TGTGCCAGCTCACCACCGGTGCTAGGCCTAACTTTCTTT | CASSPPVLGLTFF
TRBJ2-4 | NA | TRBD1 | TRBV19 | TGTGCCAGTAGTCCGAGCCGGGACAGGGGGAGCATTCAGTACTTC | CASSPSRDRGSIQYF
TRBJ2-1 | NA | TRBD2 | TRBV5-1 | TGCGCCAGCAGCTGGGGCTCATTAGCGGGGGGGAGTAATGAGCAGTTCTTC | CASSWGSLAGGSNEQFF
TRBJ2-7 | NA | NA | TRBV5-1 | TGCGCCAGCAGCTTGGCACTAGCCCTCGATACCGTTTACGAGCAGTACTTC | CASSLALALDTVYEQYF
TRBJ2-5 | NA | TRBD2 | TRBV30 | TGTGCCTGGAGTGTATTTAGCGGGGGGGAAGAGACCCAGTACTTC | CAWSVFSGGEETQYF
TRBJ2-7 | NA | TRBD2 | TRBV11-2 | TGTGCCAGCAGCCCCGGGGGAGGGTCGTACGAGCAGTACTTC | CASSPGGGSYEQYF
TRBJ1-5 | NA | NA | TRBV30 | TGTGCCTGGAGTCCGCGGCCCCGCGGTCAGCCCCAGCATTTT | CAWSPRPRGQPQHF
TRBJ1-2 | NA | NA | TRBV7-2 | TGTGCCAGCAGCTTAACAATGTTGACAGGCCCTAACTATGGCTACACCTTC | CASSLTMLTGPNYGYTF
TRBJ2-2 | NA | TRBD1 | TRBV7-9 | TGTTCCAGCAGCACCCCCCGCAGGGGGCCGTACACCGGGGAGCTGTTTTTT | CSSSTPRRGPYTGELFF
TRBJ2-7 | NA | TRBD2 | TRBV15 | TGTGCCACCAGCAGGTGGAGCGGGAGGGTCTCCTTC | CATSRWSGRVSF
TRBJ2-3 | once | TRBD2 | TRBV7-9 | TGTGCCAGCAGCCCCGGACTAGGCCGTACGCAGTATTTT | CASSPGLGRTQYF
TRBJ1-2 | NA | TRBD1 | TRBV7-2 | TGTGCCAGCAGCTTAAGGGACAGAGTTTCCTATGGCTACACCTTC | CASSLRDRVSYGYTF
TRBJ1-1 | NA | NA | TRBV7-2 | TGTGCCAGCAGCTACAACCTGGACAATGAAGCTTTCTTT | CASSYNLDNEAFF
TRBJ1-1 | NA | NA | TRBV11-2 | TGTGCCAGCAGGGGGGGTGGACCTTTCATGAACACTGAAGCTTTCTTT | CASRGGGPFMNTEAFF
TRBJ2-1 | NA | NA | TRBV7-8 | TGTGCCAGCAGCTATACCCTGAGCTCCTACAATGAGCAGTTCTTC | CASSYTLSSYNEQFF
TRBJ2-5 | NA | TRBD2 | TRBV2 | TGTGCCAGAATGAGCGGGGGGCGGCGAGAGACCCAGTACTTC | CARMSGGRRETQYF
TRBJ2-7 | once | NA | TRBV27 | TGTGCCAGCAGTTTAAATGGGGGCTTGTCCTACGAGCAGTACTTC | CASSLNGGLSYEQYF
TRBJ2-1 | NA | NA | TRBV2 | TGTGCCAGCAGCCCAGAAACTAGGGAGCAGTTCTTC | CASSPETREQFF
TRBJ2-3 | NA | NA | TRBV19 | TGTGCCAGTAGCGGGCAGGGTAGAAGCGGGAGCACAGATACGCAGTATTTT | CASSGQGRSGSTDTQYF
TRBJ1-4 | NA | NA | TRBV2 | TGTGCCAGCACGGGGAGGGGTCGTTTCAATGAAAAACTGTTTTTT | CASTGRGRFNEKLFF
TRBJ2-3 | NA | TRBD2 | TRBV27 | TGTGCCAGCAGTTTATCTTGGCGGGGGGCAGATACGCAGTATTTT | CASSLSWRGADTQYF